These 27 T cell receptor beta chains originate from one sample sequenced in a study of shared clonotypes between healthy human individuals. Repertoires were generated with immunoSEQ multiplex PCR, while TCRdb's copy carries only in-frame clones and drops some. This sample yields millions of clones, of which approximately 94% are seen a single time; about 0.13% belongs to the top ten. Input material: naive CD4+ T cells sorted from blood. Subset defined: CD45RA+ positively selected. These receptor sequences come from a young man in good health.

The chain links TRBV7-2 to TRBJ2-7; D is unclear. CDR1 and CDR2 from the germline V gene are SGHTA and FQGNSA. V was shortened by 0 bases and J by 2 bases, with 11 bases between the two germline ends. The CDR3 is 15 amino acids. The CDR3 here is CASSLAFGGPYEQYF. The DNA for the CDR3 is TGTGCCAGCAGCTTAGCGTTCGGCGGTCCCTACGAGCAGTACTTC.

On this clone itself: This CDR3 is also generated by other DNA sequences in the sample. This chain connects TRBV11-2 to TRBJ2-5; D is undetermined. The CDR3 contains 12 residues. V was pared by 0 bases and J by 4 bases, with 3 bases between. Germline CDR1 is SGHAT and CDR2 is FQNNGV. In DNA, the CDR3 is TGTGCCAGCAGCTTAGAAAGAGAGACCCAGTACTTC. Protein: CASSLERETQYF.

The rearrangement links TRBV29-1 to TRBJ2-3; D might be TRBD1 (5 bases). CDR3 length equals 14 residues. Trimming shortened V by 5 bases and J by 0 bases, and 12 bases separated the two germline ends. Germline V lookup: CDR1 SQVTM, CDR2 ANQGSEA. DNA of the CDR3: TGCAGCGTTCGGCCAGGGCTCAGCACAGATACGCAGTATTTT. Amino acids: CSVRPGLSTDTQYF.

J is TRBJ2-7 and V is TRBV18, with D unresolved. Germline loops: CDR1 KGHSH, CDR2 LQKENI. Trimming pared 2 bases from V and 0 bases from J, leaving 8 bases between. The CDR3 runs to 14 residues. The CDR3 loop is CASSPVAISYEQYF. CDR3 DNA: TGTGCCAGCTCACCAGTGGCTATCTCCTACGAGCAGTACTTC.

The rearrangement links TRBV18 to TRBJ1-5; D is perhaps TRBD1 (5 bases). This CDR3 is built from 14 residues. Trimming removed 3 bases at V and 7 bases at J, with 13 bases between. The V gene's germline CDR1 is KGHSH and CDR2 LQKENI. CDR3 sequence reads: CASSPGRSGQPQHF. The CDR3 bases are TGTGCCAGCTCACCGGGACGGTCGGGACAGCCCCAGCATTTT.

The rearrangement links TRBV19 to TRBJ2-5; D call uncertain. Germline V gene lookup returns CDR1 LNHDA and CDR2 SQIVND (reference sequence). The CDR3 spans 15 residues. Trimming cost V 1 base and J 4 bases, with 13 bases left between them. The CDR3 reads CASSIGQTGGETQYF. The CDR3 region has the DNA TGTGCCAGTAGTATAGGTCAAACTGGTGGAGAGACCCAGTACTTC.

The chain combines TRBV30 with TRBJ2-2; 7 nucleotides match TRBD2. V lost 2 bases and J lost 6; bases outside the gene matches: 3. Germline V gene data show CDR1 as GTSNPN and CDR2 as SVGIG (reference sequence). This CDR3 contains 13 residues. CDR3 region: CAWSSGNSGELFF. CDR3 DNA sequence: TGTGCCTGGAGTAGCGGGAATTCCGGGGAGCTGTTTTTT.

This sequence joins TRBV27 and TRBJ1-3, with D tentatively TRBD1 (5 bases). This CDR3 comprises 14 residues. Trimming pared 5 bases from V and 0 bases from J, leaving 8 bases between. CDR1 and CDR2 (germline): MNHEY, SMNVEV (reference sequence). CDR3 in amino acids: CASSRQRSGNTIYF. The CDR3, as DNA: TGTGCCAGCAGTAGACAGCGCTCTGGAAACACCATATATTTT.

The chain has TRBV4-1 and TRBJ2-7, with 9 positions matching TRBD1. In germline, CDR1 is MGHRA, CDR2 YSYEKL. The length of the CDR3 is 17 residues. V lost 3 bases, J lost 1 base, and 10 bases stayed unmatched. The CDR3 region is CASSQYTTGGRSYEQYF. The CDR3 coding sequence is TGCGCCAGCAGCCAGTATACGACAGGGGGACGGTCCTACGAGCAGTACTTC.

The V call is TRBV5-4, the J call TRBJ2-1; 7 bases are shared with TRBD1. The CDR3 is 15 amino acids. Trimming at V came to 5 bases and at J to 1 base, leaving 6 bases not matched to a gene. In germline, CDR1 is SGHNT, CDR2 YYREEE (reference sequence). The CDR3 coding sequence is TGTGCCAGCAGACGGGACAGTCGATCCTACAATGAGCAGTTCTTC. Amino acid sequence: CASRRDSRSYNEQFF.

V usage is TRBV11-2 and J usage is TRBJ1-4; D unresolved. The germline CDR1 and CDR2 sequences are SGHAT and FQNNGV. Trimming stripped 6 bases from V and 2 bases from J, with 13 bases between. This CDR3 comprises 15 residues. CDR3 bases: TGTGCCAGCAGTCGAGAATTAGTGACTAATGAAAAACTGTTTTTT. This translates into CASSRELVTNEKLFF.

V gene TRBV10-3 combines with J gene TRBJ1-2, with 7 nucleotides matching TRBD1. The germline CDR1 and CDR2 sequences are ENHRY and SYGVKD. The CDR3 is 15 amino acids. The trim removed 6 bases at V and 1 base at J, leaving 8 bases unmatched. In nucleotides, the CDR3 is TGTGCCATCAGATCGGGACAGAGTTTTAACTATGGCTACACCTTC. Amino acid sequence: CAIRSGQSFNYGYTF.

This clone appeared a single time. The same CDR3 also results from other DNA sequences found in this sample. CDR3: CASSITGSSYEQYF. The CDR3 nucleotides read TGTGCCAGTAGTATAACGGGGAGCTCCTACGAGCAGTACTTC. The chain recombines TRBV19 with TRBJ2-7, with D possibly being TRBD2 (5 bases). The length of the CDR3 is 14 residues. V lost 2 bases and J 0 bases, leaving 8 bases between the germline ends. The germline V gene encodes CDR1 LNHDA and CDR2 SQIVND (reference sequence).

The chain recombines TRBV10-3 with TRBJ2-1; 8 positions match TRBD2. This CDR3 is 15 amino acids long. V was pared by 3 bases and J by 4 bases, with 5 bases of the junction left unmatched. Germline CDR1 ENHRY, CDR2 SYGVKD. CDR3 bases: TGTGCCATCAGTGAAAGTCTAGCGGGTTACAATGAGCAGTTCTTC. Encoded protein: CAISESLAGYNEQFF.

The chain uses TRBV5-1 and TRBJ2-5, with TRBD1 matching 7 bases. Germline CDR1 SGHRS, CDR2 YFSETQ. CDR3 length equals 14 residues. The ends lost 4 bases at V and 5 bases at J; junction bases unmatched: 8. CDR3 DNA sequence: TGCGCCAGCAGCACTGACAGGGTTGAGGAGACCCAGTACTTC. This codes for CASSTDRVEETQYF. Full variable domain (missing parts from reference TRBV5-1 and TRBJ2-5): KAGVTQTPRYLIKTRGQQVTLSCSPISGHRSVSWYQQTPGQGLQFLFEYFSETQRNKGNFPGRFSGRQFSNSRSEMNVSTLELGDSALYLCASSTDRVEETQYFGPGTRLLVL.

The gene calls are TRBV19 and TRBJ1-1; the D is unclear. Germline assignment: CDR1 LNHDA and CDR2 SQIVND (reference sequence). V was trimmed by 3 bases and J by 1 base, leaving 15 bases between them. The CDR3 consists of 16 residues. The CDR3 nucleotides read TGTGCCAGTAGTATCCCAGGACTCCGCCCGAACACTGAAGCTTTCTTT. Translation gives CASSIPGLRPNTEAFF.

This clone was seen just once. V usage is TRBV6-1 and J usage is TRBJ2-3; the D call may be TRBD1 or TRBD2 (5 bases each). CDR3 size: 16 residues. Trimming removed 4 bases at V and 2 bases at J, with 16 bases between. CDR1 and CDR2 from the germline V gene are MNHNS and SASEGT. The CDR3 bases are TGTGCCAGCAGTGTTACCGGGACCCTTAACACAGATACGCAGTATTTT. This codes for CASSVTGTLNTDTQYF.

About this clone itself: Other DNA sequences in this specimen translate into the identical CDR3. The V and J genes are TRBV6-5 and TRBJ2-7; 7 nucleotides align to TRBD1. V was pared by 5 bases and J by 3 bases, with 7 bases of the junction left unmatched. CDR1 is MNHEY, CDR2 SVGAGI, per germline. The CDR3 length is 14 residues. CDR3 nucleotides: TGTGCCAGCAGTAGGGGACAGCCGAACTACGAGCAGTACTTC. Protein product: CASSRGQPNYEQYF.

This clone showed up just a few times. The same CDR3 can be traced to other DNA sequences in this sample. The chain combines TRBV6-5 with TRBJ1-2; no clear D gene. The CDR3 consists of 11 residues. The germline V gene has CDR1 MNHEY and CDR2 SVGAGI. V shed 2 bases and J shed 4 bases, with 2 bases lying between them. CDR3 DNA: TGTGCCAGCAGTTACGGCTATGGCTACACCTTC. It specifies CASSYGYGYTF.

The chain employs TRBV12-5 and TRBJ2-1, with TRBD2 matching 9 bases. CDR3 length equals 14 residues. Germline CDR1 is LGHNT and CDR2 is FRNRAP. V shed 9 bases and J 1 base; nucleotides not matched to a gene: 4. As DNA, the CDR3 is TGTGCTAGCCTTCTAGCGGGGTCCTACAATGAGCAGTTCTTC. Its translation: CASLLAGSYNEQFF.

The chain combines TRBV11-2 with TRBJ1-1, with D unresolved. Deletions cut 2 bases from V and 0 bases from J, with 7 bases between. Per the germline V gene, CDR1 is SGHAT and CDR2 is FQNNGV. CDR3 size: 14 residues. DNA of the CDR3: TGTGCCAGCAGCTTAAATATATTGAACACTGAAGCTTTCTTT. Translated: CASSLNILNTEAFF.

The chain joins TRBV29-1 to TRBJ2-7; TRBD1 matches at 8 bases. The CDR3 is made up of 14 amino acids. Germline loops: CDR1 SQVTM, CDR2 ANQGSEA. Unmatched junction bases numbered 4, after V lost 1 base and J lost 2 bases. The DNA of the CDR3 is TGCAGCGTTGAAGGACAGGGGAATCCCTACGAGCAGTACTTC. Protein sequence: CSVEGQGNPYEQYF.

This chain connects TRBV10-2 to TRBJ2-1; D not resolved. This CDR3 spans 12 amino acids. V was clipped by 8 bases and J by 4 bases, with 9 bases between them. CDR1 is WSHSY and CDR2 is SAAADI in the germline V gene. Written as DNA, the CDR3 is TGCGCCAGCCTCCGAGTATACAATGAGCAGTTCTTC. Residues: CASLRVYNEQFF.

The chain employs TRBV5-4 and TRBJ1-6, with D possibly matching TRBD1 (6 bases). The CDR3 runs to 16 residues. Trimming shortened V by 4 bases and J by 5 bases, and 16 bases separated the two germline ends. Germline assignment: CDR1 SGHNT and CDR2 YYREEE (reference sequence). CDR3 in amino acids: CASSHGQSGNNSPLHF. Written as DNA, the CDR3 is TGTGCCAGCAGCCACGGACAGTCCGGAAATAATTCACCCCTCCACTTT.

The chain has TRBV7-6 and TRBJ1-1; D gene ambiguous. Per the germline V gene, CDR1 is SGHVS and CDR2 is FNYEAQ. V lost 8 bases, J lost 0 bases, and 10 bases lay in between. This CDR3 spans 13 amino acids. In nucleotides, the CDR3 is TGTGCCAGCTCGGCAGACTTGAACACTGAAGCTTTCTTT. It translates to CASSADLNTEAFF.

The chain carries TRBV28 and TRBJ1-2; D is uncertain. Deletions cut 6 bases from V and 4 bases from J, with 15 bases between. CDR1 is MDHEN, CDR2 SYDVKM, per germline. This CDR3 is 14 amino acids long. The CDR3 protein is CASRASMAGYGYTF. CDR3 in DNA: TGTGCCAGCAGGGCCTCCATGGCTGGCTATGGCTACACCTTC.

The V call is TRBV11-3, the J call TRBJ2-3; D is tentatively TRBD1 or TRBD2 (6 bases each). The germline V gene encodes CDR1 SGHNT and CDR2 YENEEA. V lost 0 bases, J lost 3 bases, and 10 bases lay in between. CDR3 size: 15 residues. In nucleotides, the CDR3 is TGTGCCAGCAGCTTAGAGGGGGGCAATACAGATACGCAGTATTTT. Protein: CASSLEGGNTDTQYF.